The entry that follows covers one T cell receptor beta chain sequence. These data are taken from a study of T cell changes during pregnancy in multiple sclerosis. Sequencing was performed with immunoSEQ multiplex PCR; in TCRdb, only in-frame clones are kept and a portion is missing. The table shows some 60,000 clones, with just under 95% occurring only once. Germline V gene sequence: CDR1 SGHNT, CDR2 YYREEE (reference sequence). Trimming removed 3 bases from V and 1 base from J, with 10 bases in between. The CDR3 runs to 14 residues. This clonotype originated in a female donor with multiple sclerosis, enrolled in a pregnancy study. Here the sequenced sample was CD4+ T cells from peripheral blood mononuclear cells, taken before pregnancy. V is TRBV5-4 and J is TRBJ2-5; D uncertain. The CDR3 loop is CASSSRLIQETQYF. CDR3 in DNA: TGTGCCAGCAGCTCGAGACTGATCCAAGAGACCCAGTACTTC. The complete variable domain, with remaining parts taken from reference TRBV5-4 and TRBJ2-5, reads ETGVTQSPTHLIKTRGQQVTLRCSSQSGHNTVSWYQQALGQGPQFIFQYYREEENGRGNFPPRFSGLQFPNYSSELNVNALELDDSALYLCASSSRLIQETQYFGPGTRLLVL.